This T cell receptor beta chain was profiled in a study of Graves' ophthalmopathy and Graves' hyperthyroidism. Whole-study results and caveats: Among thyroid clonotypes expanded above 0.001 frequency, most also appeared in blood. The model's ophthalmopathy progression predictions had roughly 71% sensitivity and 72% to 80% specificity.

Amplification from RNA transcripts yielded the TCR beta CDR3 regions. An opening RT-PCR round employed HTBI primers and preceded a second-round multiplex PCR. TCRdb reprocessed the multiplex PCR reads via MiXCR and lists one record per CDR3 protein. This sample has 230,000 or so distinct CDR3 sequences, with about 46% found just once. Comments on this clonotype: What it binds is not known.

Germline V gene lookup returns CDR1 SNHLY and CDR2 FYNNEI. With 5 bases removed from V and 10 bases from J, the gap between germline ends came to 11 bases. The CDR3 length is 11 residues. Sequenced: peripheral blood. The sequence came from an adult man with Graves' ophthalmopathy. The chain is built from TRBV2 and TRBJ2-5; weak D call: TRBD2 (6 bases). The DNA of the CDR3 is TGTGCCAGCAGTAGGAGGGAACTCCAGTACTTC. Amino acid sequence: CASSRRELQYF.